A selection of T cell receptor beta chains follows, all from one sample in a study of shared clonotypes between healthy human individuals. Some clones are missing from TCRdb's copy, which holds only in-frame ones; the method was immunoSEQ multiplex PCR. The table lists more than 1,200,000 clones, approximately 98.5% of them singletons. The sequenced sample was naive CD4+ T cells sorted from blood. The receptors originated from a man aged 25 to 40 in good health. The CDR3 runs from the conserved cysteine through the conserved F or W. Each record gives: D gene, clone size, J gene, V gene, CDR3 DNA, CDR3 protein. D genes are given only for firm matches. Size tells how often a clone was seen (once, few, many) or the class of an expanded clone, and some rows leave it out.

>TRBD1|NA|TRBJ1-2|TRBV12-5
TGTGCTAGTGGTTTCCCGGGACAGGGTTCACGAGGCTACACCTTC
CASGFPGQGSRGYTF
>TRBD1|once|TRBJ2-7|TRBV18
TGTGCCAGCTCACCGGACAGGGTGGTAGAACAGTACTTC
CASSPDRVVEQYF
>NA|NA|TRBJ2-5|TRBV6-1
TGTGCCAGCAGTGAAAGACTCCAAGAGACCCAGTACTTC
CASSERLQETQYF
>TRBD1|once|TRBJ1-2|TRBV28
TGTGCCAGCAGCATGACCGGGACAGGGGTGAGCTACACCTTC
CASSMTGTGVSYTF
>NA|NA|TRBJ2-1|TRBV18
TGTGCCAGCTCACCACAAGGGGGTGAGCAGTTCTTC
CASSPQGGEQFF
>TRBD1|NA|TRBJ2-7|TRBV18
TGTGCCAGCTCCCCGGGGACAGACTACGAGCAGTACTTC
CASSPGTDYEQYF
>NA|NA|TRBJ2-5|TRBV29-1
TGCAGCGTTGAACCGTTAGAGACCCAGTACTTC
CSVEPLETQYF
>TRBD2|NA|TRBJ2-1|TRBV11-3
TGTGCCAGCAGCCAGACTAGCGGGAGTGCGCAGTTCTTC
CASSQTSGSAQFF
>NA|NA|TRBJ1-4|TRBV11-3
TGTGCCAGCAGCTTAGAGAGAATAAAGCTACCAACTAATGAAAAACTGTTTTTT
CASSLERIKLPTNEKLFF
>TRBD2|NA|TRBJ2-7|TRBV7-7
TGTGCTAGCAGCCCGTCACTAGCGGGAGAGCCGGACGAGCAGTACTTC
CASSPSLAGEPDEQYF
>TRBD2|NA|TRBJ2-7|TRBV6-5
TGTGCCAGTACTAGCGGGAGAGAGGGGGAGCAGTACTTC
CASTSGREGEQYF
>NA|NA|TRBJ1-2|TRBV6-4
TGTGCCAGCAGCCCGGACGGAATCTATGGCTACACCTTC
CASSPDGIYGYTF
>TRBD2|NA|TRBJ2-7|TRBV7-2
TGTGCCAGCAGAAGGACACTAGCGGGGACCTACGAGCAGTACTTC
CASRRTLAGTYEQYF
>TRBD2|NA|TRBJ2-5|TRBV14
TGTGCCAGCAGCCAAGATCGGCTAGCGGGAGCCCAAGAGACCCAGTACTTC
CASSQDRLAGAQETQYF
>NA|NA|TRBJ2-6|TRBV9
TGTGCCAGCAGCGTAGGGTCCTCTGGGGCCAACGTCCTGACTTTC
CASSVGSSGANVLTF
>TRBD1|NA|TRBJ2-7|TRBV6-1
TGTGCCAGCAGTGTAACAGGACAGGGGGCCTACGAGCAGTACTTC
CASSVTGQGAYEQYF
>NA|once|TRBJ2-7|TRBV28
TGTGCCAGCAGTTTCCCGCTGGCGGTGAGCTCCTACGAGCAGTACTTC
CASSFPLAVSSYEQYF
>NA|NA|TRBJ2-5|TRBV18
TGTGCCAGCTCACCACTGGGCGGGGAGACCCAGTACTTC
CASSPLGGETQYF
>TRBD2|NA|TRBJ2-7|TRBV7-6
TGTGCCAGCAGCGTCGGGACTAGCGGGACTTCCTACGAGCAGTACTTC
CASSVGTSGTSYEQYF
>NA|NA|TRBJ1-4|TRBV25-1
TGTGCCAGCAGTGTTGACAGGTCTCCCTGGGAAAAACTGTTTTTT
CASSVDRSPWEKLFF
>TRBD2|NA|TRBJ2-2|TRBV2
TGTGCCAGCAGTGAATGGCGGGAGGTGGGGACCGGGGAGCTGTTTTTT
CASSEWREVGTGELFF
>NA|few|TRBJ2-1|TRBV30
TGTGCCTGGGGCCAGTTTGAGCAGTTCTTC
CAWGQFEQFF
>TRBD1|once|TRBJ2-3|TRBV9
TGTGCCAGCAGCTTGGGGACAGGGGATACGCAGTATTTT
CASSLGTGDTQYF
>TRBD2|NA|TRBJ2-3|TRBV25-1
TGTGCCAGCAGCCCCGGGGGGCTAGCGGGAGCGATAGATACGCAGTATTTT
CASSPGGLAGAIDTQYF